Below are 17 T cell receptor beta chains sequenced from a single sample in a study of patients and donors after allogeneic stem cell transplantation. TCRdb independently ran MiXCR on the RT-PCR reads; one entry per CDR3 protein. The sample holds around 90,000 distinct CDR3 sequences, around 49% seen once. Specimen: blood, either unsorted or a sorted T cell fraction (not recorded which). The origin of the receptors is a human donor who was either an allogeneic HSCT recipient or a stem cell or donor lymphocyte infusion donor (not recorded which). It is not recorded whose cells these are; they may come from a transplant donor.

This clonotype was seen a handful of times. The chain couples TRBV2 to TRBJ1-5; D is uncertain. The germline gives CDR1 SNHLY, CDR2 FYNNEI. This CDR3 has 13 amino acids. V lost 6 bases and J 5 bases, leaving 11 bases between the germline ends. The CDR3 DNA reads as TGTGCCAGCAGCCAGGACGAGGATCAGCCCCAGCATTTT. Translating it yields CASSQDEDQPQHF.

The sample holds a few counts of this clonotype. The V and J genes are TRBV12-5 and TRBJ1-3, with unresolved D. Germline-derived CDR1 and CDR2 are LGHNT and FRNRAP. The CDR3 is made up of 14 amino acids. CDR3 DNA sequence: TGTGCCCCCTTGTCGGGGTTGTTGGGAAACACCATATATTTT. Residues: CAPLSGLLGNTIYF. The whole variable domain, filled in from reference TRBV12-5 and TRBJ1-3, reads DARVTQTPRHKVTEMGQEVTMRCQPILGHNTVFWYRQTMMQGLELLAYFRNRAPLDDSGMPKDRFSAEMPDATLATLKIQPSEPRDSAVYFCAPLSGLLGNTIYFGEGSWLTVV.

This chain links TRBV20-1 with TRBJ2-7; no clear D. Germline-derived CDR1 and CDR2 are DFQATT and SNEGSKA (reference sequence). Trimming cost V 3 bases and J 5 bases, with 11 bases left between them. The CDR3 extends over 12 amino acids. CDR3 amino acids: CSARSFVNEQYF. Written as DNA, the CDR3 is TGCAGTGCTAGGTCGTTTGTGAACGAGCAGTACTTC.

There are a few counts of this clonotype. V is TRBV3-1 and J is TRBJ1-1; D remains ambiguous. The length of the CDR3 is 13 residues. V was shortened by 0 bases and J by 1 base, with 3 bases between the two germline ends. Germline CDR1 LGHDT, CDR2 YNNKEL (reference sequence). CDR3 in amino acids: CASSQDPNTEAFF. DNA for the CDR3: TGTGCCAGCAGCCAAGACCCGAACACTGAAGCTTTCTTT.

The chain links TRBV12-3 or TRBV12-4 to TRBJ1-5; D unresolved. V lost 1 base and J 7 bases, leaving 11 bases between the germline ends. CDR3 length equals 14 residues. CDR3 sequence: CASSLEGLGQPQHF. The CDR3 region has the DNA TGTGCCAGCAGTTTAGAGGGTCTAGGGCAGCCCCAGCATTTT.

The chain recombines TRBV5-5 with TRBJ1-2; possibly TRBD1 for D (6 bases). The ends were cut back, 4 bases at V and 3 bases at J, with 13 bases in the middle. CDR1 is SGHKS, CDR2 YYEKEE, per germline (reference sequence). This CDR3 comprises 14 residues. This chain's CDR3 is CASSPYGGHYGYTF. For the CDR3, the DNA is TGTGCCAGCAGCCCCTACGGGGGCCACTATGGCTACACCTTC.

The chain uses TRBV12-3 or TRBV12-4 and TRBJ1-5; TRBD1 agrees at 8 bases. There are 15 residues in the CDR3. With V trimmed by 4 bases and J by 2 bases, 4 bases remained unmatched. CDR3 DNA: TGTGCCAGCAGTTCGGGGGGACAGGGCAATCAGCCCCAGCATTTT. Residues: CASSSGGQGNQPQHF.

CDR3 nucleotides: TGTGCCAGCAGTTTCAATATTCGCACAGATACGCAGTATTTT. Protein product: CASSFNIRTDTQYF. This chain uses TRBV27 with TRBJ2-3; D ambiguous. The V end was cut by 3 bases, the J end by 1 base, with 8 bases between. The CDR3 totals 14 residues. In germline, CDR1 is MNHEY, CDR2 SMNVEV (reference sequence).

This clonotype was seen a handful of times. The rearrangement uses TRBV4-3 and TRBJ1-2; tentatively, D is TRBD1 (6 bases). Germline V gives CDR1 LGHNA, CDR2 YSLEER. The V end was cut by 0 bases, the J end by 8 bases, with 16 bases between. The CDR3 runs to 15 residues. The CDR3 loop is CASSQEDRTFKGYTF. CDR3 DNA sequence: TGCGCCAGCAGCCAAGAAGACAGGACATTTAAAGGCTACACCTTC.

The chain couples TRBV7-9 to TRBJ1-1, with 8 bases aligning to TRBD1. There are 15 residues in the CDR3. CDR1 is SEHNR and CDR2 is FQNEAQ in the germline V gene (reference sequence). With 8 bases clipped from V and 3 bases from J, the junction kept 11 bases outside the gene matches. DNA for the CDR3: TGTGCCAGCGGTCCAGGGGGCGGTGGAGACACTGAAGCTTTCTTT. It specifies CASGPGGGGDTEAFF.

V is TRBV12-3 or TRBV12-4 and J is TRBJ1-1, with D possibly matching TRBD1 (6 bases). The CDR3 totals 14 residues. Deletions cut 8 bases from V and 4 bases from J, with 17 bases between. The CDR3 protein is CASGSNRVGTEAFF. The CDR3 bases are TGTGCCAGCGGAAGTAACAGGGTGGGCACTGAAGCTTTCTTT.

The sample holds one count of this clonotype. The chain uses TRBV2 and TRBJ2-7; D possibly uses TRBD1 or TRBD2 (5 bases each). This CDR3 region has 14 residues. With 6 bases removed from V and 3 bases from J, the gap between germline ends came to 15 bases. In germline, CDR1 is SNHLY, CDR2 FYNNEI. CDR3: CASRRPGTDYEQYF. The CDR3 DNA reads as TGTGCCAGCAGACGTCCCGGGACGGACTACGAGCAGTACTTC.

The V call is TRBV24-1, the J call TRBJ2-5; D remains ambiguous. The V end was cut by 8 bases, the J end by 3 bases, with 15 bases between. The CDR3 runs to 14 residues. Germline CDR1 reads KGHDR; CDR2 reads SFDVKD. The CDR3 DNA reads TGTGCCACCAAGTGTGGCGGATTAGAAGAGACCCAGTACTTC. Translation: CATKCGGLEETQYF.

This chain joins TRBV6-6 and TRBJ1-1; TRBD1 matches 9 bases. V dropped 6 bases and J dropped 12; count of bases not matched to a gene: 14. Germline V gene data show CDR1 as MNHNY and CDR2 as SVGAGI (reference sequence). The CDR3 is made up of 14 amino acids. The CDR3 DNA reads as TGTGCCAGCAGCCGCGACCCACAGGGGGCGCTGACTTTCTTT. It codes for CASSRDPQGALTFF.

The chain couples TRBV5-1 to TRBJ2-3; possibly TRBD1 for D (6 bases). Trimming stripped 1 base from V and 3 bases from J, with 9 bases between. The CDR3 contains 14 residues. The germline CDR1 and CDR2 sequences are SGHRS and YFSETQ. In DNA form, the CDR3 reads TGCGCCAGCAGCTTGATGAGGGGGACAGATACGCAGTATTTT. Amino acids: CASSLMRGTDTQYF.

The chain is built from TRBV12-3 or TRBV12-4 and TRBJ1-3; D is ambiguous. Trimming stripped 10 bases from V and 0 bases from J, with 13 bases between. The CDR3 is 14 residues long. Here the CDR3 reads CATERVTSGNTIYF. In nucleotides, the CDR3 is TGTGCCACCGAAAGGGTAACCTCTGGAAACACCATATATTTT.

The CDR3 DNA sequence: TGCAGTGCAATAGAGGGACCCGGGCCTGGAGTATATGGCTACACCTTC. Translation gives CSAIEGPGPGVYGYTF. This chain joins TRBV20-1 and TRBJ1-2, with D possibly TRBD1 on 5 matching bases. The CDR3 extends over 16 amino acids. Germline V gene sequence: CDR1 DFQATT, CDR2 SNEGSKA (reference sequence). With 6 bases removed from V and 5 bases from J, the gap between germline ends came to 25 bases.